The 23 T cell receptor beta chains in this list originate from one sample, sequenced in a study of early T cells in non-severe SARS-CoV-2 infection. TCRdb processed the 5' RACE reads anew with MiXCR; each CDR3 protein has one entry. The table shows 56,000 or so distinct CDR3 sequences, with 10% to 13% occurring only once. Sequenced sample: whole blood. These receptor sequences come from an adult who was a healthcare worker with PCR-confirmed SARS-CoV-2 infection or an uninfected control (not recorded which).

CDR3 residues: CASSLEDRGQETQYF. The CDR3 DNA follows: TGTGCCAGCAGCTTGGAGGACAGGGGGCAAGAGACCCAGTACTTC. The chain carries TRBV5-5 and TRBJ2-5, with 10 bases lining up with TRBD1. The CDR3 loop spans 15 amino acids. CDR1 is SGHKS, CDR2 YYEKEE, per germline (reference sequence). After removal of 0 bases from V and 2 bases from J, the junction contained 1 base not matched to a gene.

The V call is TRBV19, the J call TRBJ1-5, with D maybe TRBD1 (5 bases). CDR3 length: 15 residues. V lost 3 bases and J lost 2, with 11 bases in between. Germline V gives CDR1 LNHDA, CDR2 SQIVND (reference sequence). DNA for the CDR3: TGTGCCAGTAGTATCGGGGGACGGGGCAATCAGCCCCAGCATTTT. Encoded protein: CASSIGGRGNQPQHF.

The chain recombines TRBV4-1 with TRBJ1-1, with D possibly TRBD1 on 6 matching bases. Germline values: CDR1 MGHRA, CDR2 YSYEKL. The V gene lost 5 bases and the J gene lost 8 bases, with 24 bases spanning the gap. The CDR3 contains 16 residues. The CDR3 region has the DNA TGCGCCAGCAGCTACAGGGCAACCTGGTCAAATTCCGAAGCTTTCTTT. Amino acid sequence: CASSYRATWSNSEAFF.

There are a few counts of this clonotype. The V call is TRBV7-9, the J call TRBJ2-3, with TRBD1 matching over 10 bases. The CDR3 contains 15 residues. Losses at the gene ends were 5 bases for V and 4 bases for J; bases not matched to a gene: 6. Germline loops: CDR1 SEHNR, CDR2 FQNEAQ (reference sequence). CDR3 protein: CASSLDRGSPDTQYF. CDR3 coding DNA: TGTGCCAGCAGCCTGGACAGGGGGAGCCCAGATACGCAGTATTTT.

This clonotype appeared many times. The CDR3 loop is CASSPGTTFSDEQFF. The CDR3 nucleotides read TGTGCCAGCAGTCCCGGGACTACCTTCTCCGATGAGCAGTTCTTC. The V gene is TRBV12-3 or TRBV12-4, the J gene TRBJ2-1; 7 nucleotides match TRBD2. Trimming at V came to 5 bases and at J to 8 bases, leaving 12 bases not matched to a gene. The CDR3 spans 15 residues.

V is TRBV5-1 and J is TRBJ2-1; possibly TRBD1 for D (5 bases). V lost 2 bases and J lost 7, with 10 bases in between. Germline V gives CDR1 SGHRS, CDR2 YFSETQ. The CDR3 extends over 13 amino acids. In DNA form, the CDR3 reads TGCGCCAGCAGCTTAGGACAACAGAATGAGCAGTTCTTC. Amino acids: CASSLGQQNEQFF.

This clonotype was found many times. The chain carries TRBV11-2 and TRBJ1-4; a possible D gene is TRBD1 (5 bases). The V end lost 5 bases, the J end lost 0 bases, and 13 bases lay between the germline ends. Germline V gene sequence: CDR1 SGHAT, CDR2 FQNNGV. CDR3 length: 16 amino acids. The CDR3 DNA reads TGTGCCAGCAGCCCTCAGGGACTTACAACTAATGAAAAACTGTTTTTT. As protein: CASSPQGLTTNEKLFF. The whole variable domain, filled in from reference TRBV11-2 and TRBJ1-4, reads EAGVAQSPRYKIIEKRQSVAFWCNPISGHATLYWYQQILGQGPKLLIQFQNNGVVDDSQLPKDRFSAERLKGVDSTLKIQPAKLEDSAVYLCASSPQGLTTNEKLFFGSGTQLSVL.

This clonotype was recorded a few times. The chain employs TRBV9 and TRBJ1-2; the D gene is possibly TRBD1 (6 bases). Germline values: CDR1 SGDLS, CDR2 YYNGEE. CDR3 length equals 16 residues. V gave up 4 bases and J gave up 0 bases, with 16 bases separating them. The DNA for the CDR3 is TGTGCCAGCAGCTCCCAAGTCGGGGGCACTAACTATGGCTACACCTTC. Encoded protein: CASSSQVGGTNYGYTF.

This clonotype has a handful of counts. J is TRBJ2-5 and V is TRBV7-2; D call uncertain. Trimming cost V 4 bases and J 4 bases, with 7 bases left between them. The germline CDR1 and CDR2 sequences are SGHTA and FQGNSA. There are 12 residues in the CDR3. CDR3 protein: CASSSTRETQYF. CDR3 in DNA: TGTGCCAGCAGCTCTACGCGAGAGACCCAGTACTTC.

Regarding this clonotype: A much bigger clone sits one base away, suggesting this may be a read error. The chain is built from TRBV3-1 and TRBJ1-1, with D maybe TRBD1 (6 bases). CDR3 length: 13 residues. With 5 bases removed from V and 0 bases from J, the gap between germline ends came to 7 bases. The germline V gene has CDR1 LGHDT and CDR2 YNNKEL (reference sequence). CDR3 in DNA: TGTGCCAGCAGCGGACAGCTGAACACTGAAGCTTTCTTT. Protein: CASSGQLNTEAFF.

This clonotype was found many times. The chain has TRBV30 and TRBJ2-3, with 8 positions matching TRBD1. In germline, CDR1 is GTSNPN, CDR2 SVGIG (reference sequence). This CDR3 comprises 17 residues. Trimming removed 2 bases from V and 2 bases from J; junction bases left unmatched: 12. The CDR3 protein is CAWSSGAGGASTDTQYF. CDR3 DNA sequence: TGTGCCTGGAGTAGTGGGGCAGGGGGCGCATCCACAGATACGCAGTATTTT. The whole variable domain, filled in from reference TRBV30 and TRBJ2-3, reads SQTIHQWPATLVQPVGSPLSLECTVEGTSNPNLYWYRQAAGRGLQLLFYSVGIGQISSEVPQNLSASRPQDRQFILSSKKLLLSDSGFYLCAWSSGAGGASTDTQYFGPGTRLTVL.

This clonotype has at least ten counts. The chain is built from TRBV30 and TRBJ2-1; D unclear. The CDR3 is 11 residues long. Germline V gene lookup returns CDR1 GTSNPN and CDR2 SVGIG (reference sequence). Trimming stripped 0 bases from V and 7 bases from J, with 4 bases between. In nucleotides, the CDR3 is TGTGCCTGGAGTGTAACTAATGAGCAGTTCTTC. As protein: CAWSVTNEQFF.

In this sample, this clonotype turned up many times. V and J are TRBV4-1 and TRBJ2-1, with D perhaps TRBD2 (6 bases). The CDR3 sequence is 15 residues long. Germline loops: CDR1 MGHRA, CDR2 YSYEKL. Trimming took 5 bases from V and 0 from J, leaving 11 bases between them. The CDR3 spells CASSKEGGSYNEQFF. For the CDR3, the DNA is TGCGCCAGCAGCAAGGAGGGAGGCTCCTACAATGAGCAGTTCTTC.

The table lists this clonotype with many counts. This chain uses TRBV10-3 with TRBJ1-6; TRBD1 is a possible D gene (5 bases). Germline V gene data show CDR1 as ENHRY and CDR2 as SYGVKD. V was cut by 5 bases and J by 10 bases, with 18 bases left in between. This CDR3 is built from 15 residues. DNA of the CDR3: TGTGCCATCAGTCTCATCCCGGGGGGTGGATCACCCCTCCACTTT. It yields the protein CAISLIPGGGSPLHF.

CDR3: CASGGRSGNTIYF. The CDR3 DNA reads TGTGCCAGCGGGGGACGGTCTGGAAACACCATATATTTT. V and J are TRBV6-1 and TRBJ1-3, with D possibly TRBD1 on 5 matching bases. The CDR3 runs to 13 residues. Trimming took off 8 bases at V and 1 base at J, with 9 bases between the two ends. Germline V gene sequence: CDR1 MNHNS, CDR2 SASEGT.

This clonotype has a count of ten or more. The chain combines TRBV5-4 with TRBJ2-7, with unresolved D. The CDR3 has 14 residues. The V and J ends lost 0 bases and 0 bases respectively, with 7 bases between them. Per the germline V gene, CDR1 is SGHNT and CDR2 is YYREEE (reference sequence). CDR3 protein: CASSLGLYSYEQYF. Written as DNA, the CDR3 is TGTGCCAGCAGCTTGGGACTTTACTCCTACGAGCAGTACTTC.

This clonotype turned up a few times. The chain employs TRBV19 and TRBJ2-2; 7 positions match TRBD1. This CDR3 contains 16 residues. Germline V gene lookup returns CDR1 LNHDA and CDR2 SQIVND (reference sequence). With V trimmed by 4 bases and J by 6 bases, 11 bases remained unmatched. CDR3 loop: CASSTTTGSGPGELFF. The CDR3 DNA sequence: TGTGCCAGTAGTACGACGACAGGGTCAGGCCCCGGGGAGCTGTTTTTT.

This clonotype occurred a few times. This chain connects TRBV3-1 to TRBJ2-3; D gene unclear. The germline V gene encodes CDR1 LGHDT and CDR2 YNNKEL (reference sequence). The germline V and J ends were trimmed by 4 bases and 6 bases, with 8 bases remaining between them. The CDR3 contains 12 residues. In DNA, the CDR3 is TGTGCCAGCAGCCTAGCCGGGGATACGCAGTATTTT. This codes for CASSLAGDTQYF.

This clonotype was observed many times. The V gene is TRBV2, the J gene TRBJ2-7; 13 nucleotides line up with TRBD2. This CDR3 contains 14 residues. Per the germline V gene, CDR1 is SNHLY and CDR2 is FYNNEI. The J segment lost 5 bases and the V segment lost 7 bases, leaving 5 bases of the junction unmatched. The CDR3 reads CASNPGTSGNEQYF. The CDR3 nucleotides read TGTGCCAGCAACCCAGGGACTAGCGGGAACGAGCAGTACTTC.

This clonotype was found many times. The rearrangement uses TRBV20-1 and TRBJ1-4; 7 bases map to TRBD1. Per the germline V gene, CDR1 is DFQATT and CDR2 is SNEGSKA (reference sequence). The CDR3 is 13 amino acids. V dropped 6 bases and J dropped 7; count of bases not matched to a gene: 8. CDR3 nucleotides: TGCAGTGCCCACGACAGGGAAGGTGAAAAACTGTTTTTT. This sequence encodes CSAHDREGEKLFF.

The table lists this clonotype with a few counts. The V gene is TRBV27, the J gene TRBJ1-5, with D possibly TRBD1 on 5 matching bases. Germline values: CDR1 MNHEY, CDR2 SMNVEV (reference sequence). The CDR3 spans 13 residues. V shed 1 base and J shed 6 bases, with 7 bases lying between them. The CDR3 region is CASSLWGGQPQHF. CDR3 DNA sequence: TGTGCCAGCAGTTTATGGGGGGGTCAGCCCCAGCATTTT.

This clonotype was seen many times. This sequence joins TRBV7-2 and TRBJ2-3; a weak D match, TRBD2 (6 bases). Looked up from germline, CDR1 is SGHTA and CDR2 is FQGNSA. The V end lost 5 bases, the J end lost 4 bases, and 13 bases lay between the germline ends. This CDR3 region has 14 residues. The chain's CDR3 is CASSASRGADTQYF. The CDR3 nucleotides are TGTGCCAGCAGCGCCAGCCGCGGGGCAGATACGCAGTATTTT.

The chain employs TRBV2 and TRBJ2-1, with TRBD2 matching over 7 bases. CDR1 and CDR2 from the germline V gene are SNHLY and FYNNEI. Trimming took 4 bases from V and 2 from J; bases not matched to a gene: 8. The CDR3 sequence is 16 residues long. The CDR3, as DNA: TGTGCCAGCAGTGCCCTAGCGGTGGGCACCTACAATGAGCAGTTCTTC. Protein: CASSALAVGTYNEQFF.